This T cell receptor beta chain appears in the sequencing data of a study of metastatic and nonmetastatic thyroid tumors. Study overall: Thyroid patients, malignant and benign, had repertoires compared across blood and tumor or nodule tissue.

No patient received treatment before thyroid surgery. Source study methods: The study built a papillary thyroid cancer distant-metastasis classifier from CDR3 differences across clinicopathological groups. TCRdb re-analyzed the PCR reads using MiXCR. These V and J calls originate from TCRdb's pipeline instead of the authors' own analysis. The sample includes 10,000 or so clones, around 33% seen only once; the top ten take nearly 5%. Within the sample, this clone is medium-sized. Its specificity is not known. Study results and limitations: Significantly greater TCR beta diversity was reportedly found in malignant thyroid tumors than in benign nodules (in blood and tumor).

In germline, CDR1 is LGHNA, CDR2 YSLEER. The V segment lost 0 bases and the J segment 4 bases; nucleotides outside the gene matches: 7. This CDR3 contains 16 residues. The sequence was collected from a female donor with papillary thyroid cancer or a benign thyroid nodule (not recorded which). Some clones in this sample may be carry-over from other donors' samples. Sequences were obtained from tumor tissue. The V and J genes are TRBV4-3 and TRBJ1-2, with TRBD1 identical over 8 bases. CDR3 bases: TGCGCCAGCAGCCAAGACTTTGGACAGGGCTTCTATGGCTACACCTTC. It is translated as CASSQDFGQGFYGYTF.